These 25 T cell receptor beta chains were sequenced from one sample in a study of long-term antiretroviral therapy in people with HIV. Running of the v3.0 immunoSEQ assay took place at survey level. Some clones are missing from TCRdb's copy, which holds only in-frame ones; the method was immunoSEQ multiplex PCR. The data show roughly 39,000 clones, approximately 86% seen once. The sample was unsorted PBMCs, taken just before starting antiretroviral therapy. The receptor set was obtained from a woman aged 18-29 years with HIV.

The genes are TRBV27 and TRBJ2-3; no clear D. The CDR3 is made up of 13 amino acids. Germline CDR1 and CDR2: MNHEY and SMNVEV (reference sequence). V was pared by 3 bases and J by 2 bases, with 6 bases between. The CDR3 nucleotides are TGTGCCAGCAGTTTTGGGCCCACAGATACGCAGTATTTT. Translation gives CASSFGPTDTQYF.

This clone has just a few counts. The CDR3 here is CASSAANTGELFF. CDR3 bases: TGTGCCAGCAGCGCAGCGAACACCGGGGAGCTGTTTTTT. This sequence joins TRBV2 and TRBJ2-2; no clear D. Germline V gene data show CDR1 as SNHLY and CDR2 as FYNNEI. This CDR3 is built from 13 residues. V shed 6 bases and J shed 0 bases, with 5 bases lying between them.

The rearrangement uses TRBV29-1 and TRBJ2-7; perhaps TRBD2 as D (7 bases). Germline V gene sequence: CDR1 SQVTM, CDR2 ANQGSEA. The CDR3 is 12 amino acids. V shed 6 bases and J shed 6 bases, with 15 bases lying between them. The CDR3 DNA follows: TGCAGCGTAGGAAAGGGAGGGGGCGAGCAGTACTTC. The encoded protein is CSVGKGGGEQYF.

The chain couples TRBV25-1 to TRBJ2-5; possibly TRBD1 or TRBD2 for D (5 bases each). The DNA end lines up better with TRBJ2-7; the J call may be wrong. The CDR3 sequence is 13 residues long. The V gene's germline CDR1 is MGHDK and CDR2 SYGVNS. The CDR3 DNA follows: TGTGCCAGCAGGTCCGGGACCGAGTACGAGCAGTACTTC. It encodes CASRSGTEYEQYF.

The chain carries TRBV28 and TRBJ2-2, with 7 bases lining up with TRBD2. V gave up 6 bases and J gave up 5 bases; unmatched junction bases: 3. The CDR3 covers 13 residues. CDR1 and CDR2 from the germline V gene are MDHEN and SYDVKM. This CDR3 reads CASSKLATGELFF. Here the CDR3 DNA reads TGTGCCAGCAGCAAACTAGCGACCGGGGAGCTGTTTTTT.

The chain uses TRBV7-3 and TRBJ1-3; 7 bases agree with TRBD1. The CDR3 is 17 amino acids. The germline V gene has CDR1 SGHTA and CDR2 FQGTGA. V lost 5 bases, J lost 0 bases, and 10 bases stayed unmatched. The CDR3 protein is CASSPGGDRSSGNTIYF. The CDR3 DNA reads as TGTGCCAGCAGCCCAGGGGGGGACAGATCCTCTGGAAACACCATATATTTT.

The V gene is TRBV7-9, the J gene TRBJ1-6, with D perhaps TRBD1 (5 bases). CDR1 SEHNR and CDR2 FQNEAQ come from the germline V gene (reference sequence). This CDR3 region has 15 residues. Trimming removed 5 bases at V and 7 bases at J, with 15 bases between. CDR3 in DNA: TGTGCCAGCAGCCCATTGGGACGGCAAAATTCACCCCTCCACTTT. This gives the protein CASSPLGRQNSPLHF.

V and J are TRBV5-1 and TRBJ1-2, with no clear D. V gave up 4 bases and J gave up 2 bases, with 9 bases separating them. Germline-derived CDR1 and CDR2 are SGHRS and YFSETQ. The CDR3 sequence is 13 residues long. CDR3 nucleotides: TGCGCCAGCAGCGGTATCCCCAACTATGGCTACACCTTC. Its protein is CASSGIPNYGYTF.

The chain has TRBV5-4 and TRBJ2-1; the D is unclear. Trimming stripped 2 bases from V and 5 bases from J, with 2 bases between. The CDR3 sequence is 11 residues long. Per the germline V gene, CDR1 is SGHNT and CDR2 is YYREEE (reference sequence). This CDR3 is CASSFNNEQFF. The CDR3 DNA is TGTGCCAGCAGCTTCAACAATGAGCAGTTCTTC. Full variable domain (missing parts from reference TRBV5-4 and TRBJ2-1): ETGVTQSPTHLIKTRGQQVTLRCSSQSGHNTVSWYQQALGQGPQFIFQYYREEENGRGNFPPRFSGLQFPNYSSELNVNALELDDSALYLCASSFNNEQFFGPGTRLTVL.

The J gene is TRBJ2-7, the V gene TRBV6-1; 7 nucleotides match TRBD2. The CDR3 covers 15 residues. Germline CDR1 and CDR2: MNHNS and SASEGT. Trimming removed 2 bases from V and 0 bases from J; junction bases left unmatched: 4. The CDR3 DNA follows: TGTGCCAGCAGTGAAAGAGTAGCGGGCTCCTACGAGCAGTACTTC. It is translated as CASSERVAGSYEQYF.

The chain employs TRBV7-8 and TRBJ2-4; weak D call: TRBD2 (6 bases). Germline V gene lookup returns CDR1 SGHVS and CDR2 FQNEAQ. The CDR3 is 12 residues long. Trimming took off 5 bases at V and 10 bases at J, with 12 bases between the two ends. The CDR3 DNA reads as TGTGCCAGCAGCACCGGGACTGAGATTCAGTACTTC. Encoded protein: CASSTGTEIQYF. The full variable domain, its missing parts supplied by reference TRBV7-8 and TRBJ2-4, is GAGVSQSPRYKVAKRGQDVALRCDPISGHVSLFWYQQALGQGPEFLTYFQNEAQLDKSGLPSDRFFAERPEGSVSTLKIQRTQQEDSAVYLCASSTGTEIQYFGAGTRLSVL.

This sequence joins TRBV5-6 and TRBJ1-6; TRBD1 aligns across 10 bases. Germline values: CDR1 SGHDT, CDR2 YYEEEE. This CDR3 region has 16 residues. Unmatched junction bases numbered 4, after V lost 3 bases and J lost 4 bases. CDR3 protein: CASSWTGGGYNSPLHF. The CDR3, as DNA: TGTGCCAGCAGCTGGACAGGGGGGGGATATAATTCACCCCTCCACTTT.

CDR3: CASSLYRRNNEQFF. CDR3 sequence (DNA): TGTGCCAGCAGCTTATACCGACGGAACAATGAGCAGTTCTTC. The chain carries TRBV5-6 and TRBJ2-1; D remains unclear. Germline CDR1 SGHDT, CDR2 YYEEEE. The CDR3 is 14 residues long. The V and J ends lost 2 bases and 5 bases respectively, with 11 bases between them.

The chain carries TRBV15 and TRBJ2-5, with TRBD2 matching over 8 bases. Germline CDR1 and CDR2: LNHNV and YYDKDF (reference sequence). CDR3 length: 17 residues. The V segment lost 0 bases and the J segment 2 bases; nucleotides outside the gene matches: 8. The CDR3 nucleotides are TGTGCCACCAGCAGAGACGCTGGGGCGGGAGGTCAAGAGACCCAGTACTTC. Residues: CATSRDAGAGGQETQYF.

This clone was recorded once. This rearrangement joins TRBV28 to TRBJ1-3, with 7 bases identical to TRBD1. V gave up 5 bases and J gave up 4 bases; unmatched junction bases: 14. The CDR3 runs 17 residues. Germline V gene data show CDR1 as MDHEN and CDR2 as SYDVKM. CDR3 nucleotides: TGTGCCAGCAGTGAAGACAGGGCCCGTCGGGGAGGAAACACCATATATTTT. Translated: CASSEDRARRGGNTIYF.

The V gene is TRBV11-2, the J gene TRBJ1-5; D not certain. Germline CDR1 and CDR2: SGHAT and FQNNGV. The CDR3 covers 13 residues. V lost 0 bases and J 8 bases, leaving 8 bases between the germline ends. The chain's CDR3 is CASSLDPTKPQHF. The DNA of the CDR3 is TGTGCCAGCAGCTTAGATCCGACGAAGCCCCAGCATTTT.

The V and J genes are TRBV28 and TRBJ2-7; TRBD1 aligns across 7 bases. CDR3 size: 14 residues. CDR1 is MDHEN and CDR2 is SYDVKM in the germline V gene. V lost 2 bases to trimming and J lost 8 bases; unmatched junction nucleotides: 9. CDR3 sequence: CASSLLRDRAKQYF. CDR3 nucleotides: TGTGCCAGCAGTTTACTCCGTGACAGGGCAAAGCAGTACTTC.

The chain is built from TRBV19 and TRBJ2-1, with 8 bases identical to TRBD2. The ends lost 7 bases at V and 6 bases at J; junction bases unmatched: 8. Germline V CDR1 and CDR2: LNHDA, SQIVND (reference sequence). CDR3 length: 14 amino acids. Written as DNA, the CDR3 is TGTGCCAGTACCCCCGGGACTAGTGGCAATGAGCAGTTCTTC. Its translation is CASTPGTSGNEQFF.

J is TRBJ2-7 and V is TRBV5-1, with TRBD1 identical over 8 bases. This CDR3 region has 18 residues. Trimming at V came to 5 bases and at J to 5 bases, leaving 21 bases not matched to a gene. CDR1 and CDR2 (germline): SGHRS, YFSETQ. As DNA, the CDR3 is TGCGCCAGCAGACGGGGGACAGGTCAAAACAACCTTCCTAACGAGCAGTACTTC. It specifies CASRRGTGQNNLPNEQYF.

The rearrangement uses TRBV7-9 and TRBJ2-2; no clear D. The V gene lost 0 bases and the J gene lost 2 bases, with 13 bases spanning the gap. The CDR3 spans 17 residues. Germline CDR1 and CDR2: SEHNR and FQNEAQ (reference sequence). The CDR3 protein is CASSLALGSLNTGELFF. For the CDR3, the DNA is TGTGCCAGCAGCTTAGCGCTCGGCAGCTTAAACACCGGGGAGCTGTTTTTT.

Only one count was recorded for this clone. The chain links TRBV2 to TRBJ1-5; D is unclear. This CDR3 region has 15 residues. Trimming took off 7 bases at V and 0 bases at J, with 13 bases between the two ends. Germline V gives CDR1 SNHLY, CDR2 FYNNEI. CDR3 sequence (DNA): TGTGCCAGCAACGGTAGTCCGTATAGCAATCAGCCCCAGCATTTT. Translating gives CASNGSPYSNQPQHF.

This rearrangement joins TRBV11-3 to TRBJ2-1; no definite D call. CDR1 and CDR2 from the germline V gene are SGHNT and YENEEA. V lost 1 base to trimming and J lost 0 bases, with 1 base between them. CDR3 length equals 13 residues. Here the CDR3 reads CASSLGSYNEQFF. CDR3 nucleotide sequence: TGTGCCAGCAGCTTAGGCTCCTACAATGAGCAGTTCTTC. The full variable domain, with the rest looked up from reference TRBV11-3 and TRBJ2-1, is EAGVVQSPRYKIIEKKQPVAFWCNPISGHNTLYWYLQNLGQGPELLIRYENEEAVDDSQLPKDRFSAERLKGVDSTLKIQPAELGDSAVYLCASSLGSYNEQFFGPGTRLTVL.

Here the CDR3 reads CASSLASRWANQPQHF. The CDR3 nucleotides are TGTGCCAGCAGTTTAGCGTCCAGGTGGGCCAATCAGCCCCAGCATTTT. The V gene is TRBV28, the J gene TRBJ1-5; no clear D gene. The CDR3 runs 16 residues. Germline V gene data show CDR1 as MDHEN and CDR2 as SYDVKM. The V end was cut by 2 bases, the J end by 3 bases, with 14 bases between. Complete variable domain (other parts from reference TRBV28 and TRBJ1-5): DVKVTQSSRYLVKRTGEKVFLECVQDMDHENMFWYRQDPGLGLRLIYFSYDVKMKEKGDIPEGYSVSREKKERFSLILESASTNQTSMYLCASSLASRWANQPQHFGDGTRLSIL.

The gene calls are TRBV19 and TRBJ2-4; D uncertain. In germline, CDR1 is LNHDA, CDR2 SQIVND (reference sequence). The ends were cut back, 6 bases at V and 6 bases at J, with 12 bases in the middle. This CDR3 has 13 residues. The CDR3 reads CASSPSAGNIQYF. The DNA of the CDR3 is TGTGCCAGTAGCCCCAGCGCAGGAAACATTCAGTACTTC.

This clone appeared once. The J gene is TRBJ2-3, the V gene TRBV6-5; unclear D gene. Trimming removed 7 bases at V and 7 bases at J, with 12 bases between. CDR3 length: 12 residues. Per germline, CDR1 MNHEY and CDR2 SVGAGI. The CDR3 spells CASILRHHTQYF. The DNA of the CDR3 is TGTGCCAGCATCCTACGGCACCATACGCAGTATTTT.